This entry concerns a single TCR beta chain. Its antigen is not identified. The data stem from a study of Ad26.COV2.S vaccination and SARS-CoV-2 variants. The study's findings and limits: It was reported that spike-specific CD8+ and CD4+ T cell responses were substantially broad after vaccination. Similar non-spike TCR breadth was observed in recipients of vaccine and of placebo. It is possible that the TCR breadth and depth analyses underestimated the total T cell responses. While placebo recipients had lower spike-specific TCR breadth, vaccine recipients had more.

Some clones are missing from TCRdb's copy, which holds only in-frame ones; the method was immunoSEQ multiplex PCR. The sample consists of about 350,000 clones, 92% of them appearing once. This CDR3 contains 14 residues. Germline V CDR1 and CDR2: SEHNR, FQNEAQ (reference sequence). Trimming shortened V by 5 bases and J by 2 bases, and 13 bases separated the two germline ends. V and J are TRBV7-9 and TRBJ2-7; D may be TRBD1 or TRBD2 (7 bases each). The sequences come from peripheral blood, collected after recovery from COVID-19. This clonotype originated in a human donor who had recovered from COVID-19. CDR3 DNA: TGTGCCAGCAGCCAGACAGGGACTACCTACGAGCAGTACTTC. Translated: CASSQTGTTYEQYF.